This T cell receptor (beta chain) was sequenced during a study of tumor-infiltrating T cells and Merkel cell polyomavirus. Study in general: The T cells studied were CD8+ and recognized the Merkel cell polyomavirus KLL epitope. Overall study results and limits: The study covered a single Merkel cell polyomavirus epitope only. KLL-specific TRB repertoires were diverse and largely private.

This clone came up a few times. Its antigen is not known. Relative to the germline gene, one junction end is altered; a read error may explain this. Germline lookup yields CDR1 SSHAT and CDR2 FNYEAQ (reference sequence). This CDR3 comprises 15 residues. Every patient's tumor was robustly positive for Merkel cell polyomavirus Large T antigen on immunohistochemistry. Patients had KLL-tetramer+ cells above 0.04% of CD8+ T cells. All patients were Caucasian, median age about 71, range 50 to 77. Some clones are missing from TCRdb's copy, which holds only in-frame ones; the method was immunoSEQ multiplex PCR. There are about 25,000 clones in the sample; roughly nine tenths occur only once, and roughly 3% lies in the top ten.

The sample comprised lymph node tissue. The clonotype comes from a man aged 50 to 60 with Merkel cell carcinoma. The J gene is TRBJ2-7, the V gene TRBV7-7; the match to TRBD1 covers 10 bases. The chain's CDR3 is CASSFGTGAPYEQYF. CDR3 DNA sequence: TGTGCTAGCAGCTTTGGGACAGGGGCACCCTACGAGCAGTACTTC.